This passage covers 16 T cell receptor beta chains from one sample sequenced in a study of T cell responses to AZD1222 COVID-19 vaccine. The method was immunoSEQ multiplex PCR; TCRdb's version includes in-frame clones alone and lacks a portion of them. The sample lists over 100,000 clones; over 80% were seen once. The material sequenced was peripheral blood, taken on day 0 of AZD1222 vaccination. The receptors were gathered from an adult in good health.

V and J are TRBV9 and TRBJ2-7; D tentatively fits TRBD1 or TRBD2 (5 bases each). V was cut by 2 bases and J by 3 bases, with 15 bases left in between. Germline values: CDR1 SGDLS, CDR2 YYNGEE. The CDR3 sequence is 15 residues long. CDR3 DNA sequence: TGTGCCAGCAGCGTTGACTATTCAGGGAACTACGAGCAGTACTTC. It translates to CASSVDYSGNYEQYF. Full variable domain (rest looked up from reference TRBV9 and TRBJ2-7): DSGVTQTPKHLITATGQRVTLRCSPRSGDLSVYWYQQSLDQGLQFLIQYYNGEERAKGNILERFSAQQFPDLHSELNLSSLELGDSALYFCASSVDYSGNYEQYFGPGTRLTVT.

This clone was counted once. The gene calls are TRBV6-5 and TRBJ2-7, with 16 bases lining up with TRBD2. The germline V gene has CDR1 MNHEY and CDR2 SVGAGI. The CDR3 consists of 15 residues. The J segment lost 9 bases and the V segment lost 7 bases, leaving 9 bases of the junction unmatched. The CDR3 spells CASNTGTSGREAQYF. The CDR3 coding sequence is TGTGCCAGCAACACCGGGACTAGCGGGAGGGAGGCGCAGTACTTC.

The V and J genes are TRBV18 and TRBJ1-1; weak D call: TRBD1 (5 bases). V was clipped by 3 bases and J by 4 bases, with 18 bases between them. This CDR3 spans 16 amino acids. Per the germline V gene, CDR1 is KGHSH and CDR2 is LQKENI. The CDR3 spells CASSPGQGGIGTEAFF. The CDR3 DNA reads TGTGCCAGCTCACCCGGGCAGGGAGGTATCGGCACTGAAGCTTTCTTT.

The rearrangement joins TRBV30 to TRBJ1-4, with TRBD1 identical over 8 bases. The CDR3 is 13 residues long. J was trimmed by 8 bases and V by 8 bases; bases with no gene match: 10. The germline CDR1 and CDR2 sequences are GTSNPN and SVGIG (reference sequence). The CDR3: CAGARTGSEKLFF. In DNA, the CDR3 is TGTGCCGGAGCCAGGACAGGGTCAGAAAAACTGTTTTTT.

The chain couples TRBV19 to TRBJ2-5; 7 bases are a match to TRBD1. Germline lookup yields CDR1 LNHDA and CDR2 SQIVND (reference sequence). The CDR3 spans 13 residues. V lost 5 bases and J lost 5; bases outside the gene matches: 5. The CDR3 sequence: CASSAGTVETQYF. CDR3 sequence (DNA): TGTGCCAGTAGTGCCGGGACAGTTGAGACCCAGTACTTC.

The gene calls are TRBV19 and TRBJ2-5; 8 nucleotides agree with TRBD2. CDR3 length: 14 residues. Looked up from germline, CDR1 is LNHDA and CDR2 is SQIVND (reference sequence). V lost 2 bases to trimming and J lost 4 bases; unmatched junction nucleotides: 3. DNA of the CDR3: TGTGCCAGTAGTATAAGGCTAGCGGGAGAGACCCAGTACTTC. This sequence encodes CASSIRLAGETQYF.

The V gene is TRBV7-3, the J gene TRBJ2-3; 10 bases map to TRBD2. This CDR3 contains 15 residues. Looked up from germline, CDR1 is SGHTA and CDR2 is FQGTGA. J gave up 2 bases and V 3 bases, and 2 bases lay outside the gene matches. In DNA form, the CDR3 reads TGTGCCAGCAGCTTCCTAGCGGGGGACACAGATACGCAGTATTTT. The encoded protein is CASSFLAGDTDTQYF.

The chain links TRBV9 to TRBJ1-3, with unresolved D. Germline values: CDR1 SGDLS, CDR2 YYNGEE. The V and J ends lost 3 bases and 5 bases respectively, with 15 bases between them. CDR3 size: 15 residues. The CDR3 bases are TGTGCCAGCAGCGGTCACACCGCTATCAGAAACACCATATATTTT. Protein: CASSGHTAIRNTIYF.

This clone came up once. As DNA, the CDR3 is TGTGCCAGCAGCTCTCGACGGGAAGGGAACGAGCAGTACTTC. The encoded protein is CASSSRREGNEQYF. The rearrangement uses TRBV5-4 and TRBJ2-7; D perhaps matches TRBD2 (5 bases). Germline CDR1 is SGHNT and CDR2 is YYREEE (reference sequence). This CDR3 has 14 residues. The ends were cut back, 3 bases at V and 5 bases at J, with 15 bases in the middle.

The chain employs TRBV14 and TRBJ1-1; D gene unclear. Trimming took 3 bases from V and 0 from J, leaving 5 bases between them. This CDR3 region has 13 residues. Germline V gene data show CDR1 as SGHDN and CDR2 as FVKESK. CDR3 sequence: CASSHGVNTEAFF. In DNA form, the CDR3 reads TGTGCCAGCAGCCACGGTGTGAACACTGAAGCTTTCTTT.

V gene TRBV28 combines with J gene TRBJ2-1, with 11 bases identical to TRBD2. CDR3 length: 14 amino acids. CDR1 is MDHEN and CDR2 is SYDVKM in the germline V gene. Trimming took 7 bases from V and 5 from J; bases not matched to a gene: 4. CDR3 sequence reads: CASIGTSGDNEQFF. CDR3 DNA: TGTGCCAGCATCGGGACTAGCGGAGACAATGAGCAGTTCTTC.

The V call is TRBV11-3, the J call TRBJ2-1; 7 bases are a match to TRBD2. Germline V gene sequence: CDR1 SGHNT, CDR2 YENEEA. The CDR3 contains 14 residues. The V gene end was trimmed by 3 bases and the J gene end by 8 bases; junction bases not matched to a gene: 7. The CDR3 sequence is CASSLGLSSDEQFF. The CDR3 nucleotides are TGTGCCAGCAGCTTGGGACTATCGTCGGATGAGCAGTTCTTC.

V usage is TRBV11-2 and J usage is TRBJ1-2; the D is unclear. The ends were cut back, 3 bases at V and 2 bases at J, with 13 bases in the middle. This CDR3 has 15 amino acids. From germline, CDR1 is SGHAT and CDR2 FQNNGV. The CDR3 DNA reads as TGTGCCAGCAGCTTCCGCGGCGATCACAACTATGGCTACACCTTC. Encoded protein: CASSFRGDHNYGYTF.

This chain uses TRBV7-9 with TRBJ2-3; no clear D gene. Trimming shortened V by 1 base and J by 7 bases, and 9 bases separated the two germline ends. Germline loops: CDR1 SEHNR, CDR2 FQNEAQ (reference sequence). The CDR3 runs 13 residues. The CDR3 here is CASSLEGRNTQYF. DNA of the CDR3: TGTGCCAGCAGCTTAGAGGGTCGAAATACGCAGTATTTT.

The V gene is TRBV6-6, the J gene TRBJ1-6; D gene ambiguous. The CDR3 is 15 residues long. Germline CDR1 reads MNHNY; CDR2 reads SVGAGI (reference sequence). The V end lost 8 bases, the J end lost 5 bases, and 16 bases lay between the germline ends. The CDR3 region has the DNA TGTGCCAGCCTCCGGGGATCGGTGAATAATTCACCCCTCCACTTT. Translation gives CASLRGSVNNSPLHF.

This clone was detected only once. This chain uses TRBV2 with TRBJ1-5, with TRBD1 matching over 7 bases. Germline V gene data show CDR1 as SNHLY and CDR2 as FYNNEI. This CDR3 has 15 residues. Trimming took 10 bases from V and 4 from J; bases not matched to a gene: 13. CDR3 bases: TGTGCCACTGCACAGGGGATTGGAGAGAATCAGCCCCAGCATTTT. It encodes CATAQGIGENQPQHF.